A single sample is the source of the 21 T cell receptor beta chains below, sequenced in a study of cytomegalovirus exposure and HLA in healthy donors. Researchers ran the PCR with 60 Vbeta and 13 Jbeta primers. The repertoire was sequenced with immunoSEQ multiplex PCR; TCRdb's copy has only in-frame clones and lacks some. Its table records some 34,000 clones. Sample: PBMCs. The receptors shown here come from a woman aged 40 to 50 in good health and CMV-seropositive.

CDR3 DNA: TGTGCCAGCAGCTTAGCCACAGGGGGGAGTTCGACCTACGAGCAGTACTTC. Translated: CASSLATGGSSTYEQYF. J is TRBJ2-7 and V is TRBV7-9; 8 bases map to TRBD1. This CDR3 spans 17 amino acids. V trimming: 0 bases; J trimming: 2 bases; junction bases outside the gene matches: 9. Germline CDR1 SEHNR, CDR2 FQNEAQ (reference sequence). Combining the CDR3 with reference TRBV7-9 and TRBJ2-7 gives the whole variable domain DTGVSQNPRHKITKRGQNVTFRCDPISEHNRLYWYRQTLGQGPEFLTYFQNEAQLEKSRLLSDRFSAERPKGSFSTLEIQRTEQGDSAMYLCASSLATGGSSTYEQYFGPGTRLTVT.

V and J are TRBV4-3 and TRBJ2-7, with 8 bases fitting TRBD2. The germline CDR1 and CDR2 sequences are LGHNA and YSLEER. This CDR3 spans 14 amino acids. The V and J ends lost 4 bases and 3 bases, in that order; junction bases with no gene match: 5. CDR3 nucleotides: TGCGCCAGCAGCCTCACCGGGACTAGCTACGAGCAGTACTTC. Residues: CASSLTGTSYEQYF.

This chain links TRBV27 with TRBJ2-5, with 7 bases matching TRBD1. The CDR3 runs to 12 residues. The V gene end was trimmed by 5 bases and the J gene end by 4 bases; junction bases not matched to a gene: 1. The V gene's germline CDR1 is MNHEY and CDR2 SMNVEV (reference sequence). CDR3 bases: TGTGCCAGCAGTCCAGGGGGAGAGACCCAGTACTTC. This sequence encodes CASSPGGETQYF.

This chain links TRBV5-1 with TRBJ2-1; 13 positions match TRBD2. This CDR3 spans 14 amino acids. The germline gives CDR1 SGHRS, CDR2 YFSETQ. The J segment lost 11 bases and the V segment lost 4 bases, leaving 6 bases of the junction unmatched. CDR3 DNA: TGCGCCAGCAGCCAGACTAGCGGGAGGACTAAGCAGTTCTTC. It is translated as CASSQTSGRTKQFF.

This CDR3 reads CASSREMNTEAFF. CDR3 nucleotide sequence: TGTGCCAGCAGCAGGGAGATGAACACTGAAGCTTTCTTT. The V call is TRBV7-9, the J call TRBJ1-1; D gene uncertain. V was shortened by 5 bases and J by 0 bases, with 7 bases between the two germline ends. Germline V gene lookup returns CDR1 SEHNR and CDR2 FQNEAQ (reference sequence). This CDR3 is 13 amino acids long.

This chain uses TRBV2 with TRBJ2-1; TRBD2 agrees at 9 bases. There are 15 residues in the CDR3. Germline-derived CDR1 and CDR2 are SNHLY and FYNNEI. Unmatched junction bases numbered 6, after V lost 4 bases and J lost 5 bases. The CDR3 region is CASSADAGGNNEQFF. DNA for the CDR3: TGTGCCAGCAGTGCTGATGCGGGAGGGAACAATGAGCAGTTCTTC.

This chain links TRBV6-5 with TRBJ1-4, with 7 bases that match TRBD1. This CDR3 is built from 14 residues. J gave up 3 bases and V 6 bases, and 4 bases lay outside the gene matches. The germline V gene has CDR1 MNHEY and CDR2 SVGAGI. The CDR3 sequence: CASRTTGANEKLFF. The CDR3 DNA is TGTGCCAGCAGAACCACAGGGGCTAATGAAAAACTGTTTTTT.

The chain links TRBV29-1 to TRBJ2-1; the match to TRBD2 covers 9 bases. The CDR3 runs 14 residues. V lost 6 bases to trimming and J lost 5 bases; unmatched junction nucleotides: 8. Germline V lookup: CDR1 SQVTM, CDR2 ANQGSEA. The CDR3 is CSVNRLAADNEQFF. The CDR3 DNA follows: TGCAGCGTCAATAGACTAGCGGCCGACAATGAGCAGTTCTTC.

The chain carries TRBV4-1 and TRBJ1-2, with D perhaps matching TRBD1 (6 bases). V was clipped by 4 bases and J by 1 base, with 13 bases between them. The CDR3 runs to 15 residues. The germline gives CDR1 MGHRA, CDR2 YSYEKL. The DNA for the CDR3 is TGCGCCAGCAGCCCCCCAGGGGACATTAACTATGGCTACACCTTC. This encodes CASSPPGDINYGYTF.

V is TRBV7-9 and J is TRBJ2-7; 14 nucleotides line up with TRBD2. The CDR3 extends over 16 amino acids. Germline V lookup: CDR1 SEHNR, CDR2 FQNEAQ (reference sequence). The junction had 1 base not matched to a gene; V was cut back by 2 bases and J by 1 base. CDR3 DNA sequence: TGTGCCAGCAGCTTATGGACTAGCGGGAGGTCCTACGAGCAGTACTTC. Translated: CASSLWTSGRSYEQYF.

The DNA of the CDR3 is TGTGCCAGCAGCCAAGAGGATTCGGGAGGGGCCTATGAGCAGTTCTTC. Translated, it gives CASSQEDSGGAYEQFF. This chain connects TRBV4-2 to TRBJ2-1; 8 bases map to TRBD2. Germline V gene sequence: CDR1 LGHNA, CDR2 YNFKEQ. The CDR3 consists of 16 residues. V shed 0 bases, J shed 8 bases, and the junction held 9 bases outside the gene matches.

About this clone: Additional DNA sequences in this sample encode the identical CDR3. The chain uses TRBV18 and TRBJ2-7; maybe TRBD2 (5 bases). Trimming removed 2 bases from V and 6 bases from J, with 8 bases in between. The CDR3 length is 12 residues. CDR1 KGHSH and CDR2 LQKENI come from the germline V gene. The CDR3 DNA reads TGTGCCAGCTCACCAGAGGGTTTCGAGCAGTACTTC. This sequence encodes CASSPEGFEQYF.

This chain uses TRBV10-3 with TRBJ2-2, with a possible D match to TRBD2 (6 bases). Germline V CDR1 and CDR2: ENHRY, SYGVKD. The V end was cut by 8 bases, the J end by 3 bases, with 13 bases between. This CDR3 contains 14 residues. Here the CDR3 reads CAIGRDFHTGELFF. CDR3 nucleotides: TGTGCCATCGGCCGGGACTTCCACACCGGGGAGCTGTTTTTT.

The CDR3 DNA follows: TGTGCCAGCAGCAACACAGGAGGGGCGACCCAGTACTTC. This codes for CASSNTGGATQYF. The chain employs TRBV28 and TRBJ2-5; weak D call: TRBD2 (6 bases). Trimming shortened V by 6 bases and J by 7 bases, and 15 bases separated the two germline ends. This CDR3 is built from 13 residues. The germline CDR1 and CDR2 sequences are MDHEN and SYDVKM.

The chain employs TRBV5-1 and TRBJ2-5, with 7 bases lining up with TRBD2. The CDR3 totals 14 residues. Germline CDR1 SGHRS, CDR2 YFSETQ. J lost 4 bases, V lost 3 bases, and 6 bases had no gene match. The CDR3 spells CASSSTSSGETQYF. CDR3 nucleotide sequence: TGCGCCAGCAGCTCCACTTCTAGCGGAGAGACCCAGTACTTC.

V usage is TRBV5-1 and J usage is TRBJ2-1; 8 positions agree with TRBD2. V shed 2 bases and J 7 bases; nucleotides not matched to a gene: 5. Germline V gene sequence: CDR1 SGHRS, CDR2 YFSETQ. This CDR3 comprises 14 residues. CDR3 sequence: CASSFSGRGNEQFF. CDR3 nucleotides: TGCGCCAGCAGCTTCAGCGGGAGAGGAAATGAGCAGTTCTTC.

This clone is deemed medium-sized by its frequency. The J gene is TRBJ2-1, the V gene TRBV29-1; 14 bases fit TRBD2. V dropped 5 bases and J dropped 0; count of bases not matched to a gene: 9. The CDR3 extends over 18 amino acids. Germline V lookup: CDR1 SQVTM, CDR2 ANQGSEA. The CDR3 sequence is CSVWEGLAGVFSYNEQFF. CDR3 DNA sequence: TGCAGCGTTTGGGAGGGACTAGCGGGAGTTTTCTCCTACAATGAGCAGTTCTTC.

The rearrangement uses TRBV7-2 and TRBJ2-3; D remains unclear. Trimming cost V 3 bases and J 5 bases, with 6 bases left between them. Germline V gene sequence: CDR1 SGHTA, CDR2 FQGNSA. CDR3 length equals 12 residues. CDR3 amino acids: CASSLTGDTQYF. The CDR3 nucleotides are TGTGCCAGCAGCTTGACGGGAGATACGCAGTATTTT.

J is TRBJ1-1 and V is TRBV7-2, with D possibly matching TRBD1 (6 bases). The germline V gene has CDR1 SGHTA and CDR2 FQGNSA. Trimming took 2 bases from V and 5 from J, leaving 12 bases between them. The CDR3 covers 14 residues. The CDR3, as DNA: TGTGCCAGCAGCTTAAACAGGGATAGGACTGAAGCTTTCTTT. Its translation: CASSLNRDRTEAFF.

The V gene is TRBV11-2, the J gene TRBJ2-7; 7 nucleotides agree with TRBD1. The CDR3 contains 15 residues. The germline gives CDR1 SGHAT, CDR2 FQNNGV. V lost 0 bases to trimming and J lost 6 bases; unmatched junction nucleotides: 8. CDR3 bases: TGTGCCAGCAGCTTAGATTGGGGCAGGGGGTCCGAGCAGTACTTC. Translating gives CASSLDWGRGSEQYF.

The chain has TRBV10-3 and TRBJ2-3; D perhaps matches TRBD2 (6 bases). V was pared by 10 bases and J by 7 bases, with 18 bases between. Germline CDR1 and CDR2: ENHRY and SYGVKD. This CDR3 region has 13 residues. The CDR3 loop is CATHYGGVNTQYF. CDR3 nucleotide sequence: TGTGCCACCCATTACGGGGGAGTTAATACGCAGTATTTT.